These 5 T cell receptor beta chains came from one sample sequenced in a study of T cell responses to AZD1222 COVID-19 vaccine. Some clones are missing from TCRdb's copy, which holds only in-frame ones; the method was immunoSEQ multiplex PCR. The sample consists of roughly 140,000 clones, roughly 92% of them appearing once. The sample in question was peripheral blood, obtained on day 0 of AZD1222 vaccination. Every receptor here comes from an adult in good health.

Worth noting for this clone: The junction does not match germline at one end; this may be a read error. The chain combines TRBV3-1 (or the pseudogene TRBV3-2) with TRBJ1-2; D remains unclear. CDR1 and CDR2 (germline): LGHDT, YNNKEL (reference sequence). The CDR3 covers 24 residues. The CDR3 spells CAGSQVVHPLEYTPAPFDNYGYTF. The CDR3 coding sequence is TGTGCCGGCAGCCAAGTAGTACACCCCCTAGAGTACACCCCGGCCCCTTTTGATAACTATGGCTACACCTTC.

V usage is TRBV28 and J usage is TRBJ2-3, with 11 bases fitting TRBD2. With 5 bases clipped from V and 6 bases from J, the junction kept 7 bases outside the gene matches. The germline V gene encodes CDR1 MDHEN and CDR2 SYDVKM. The CDR3 runs to 15 residues. The CDR3 DNA follows: TGTGCCAGCAGTAGTAGCGGGAGGGCCCGCGATACGCAGTATTTT. Amino acids: CASSSSGRARDTQYF.

The chain employs TRBV7-9 and TRBJ2-1; 7 bases match TRBD1. J gave up 4 bases and V 6 bases, and 12 bases lay outside the gene matches. Germline V gene data show CDR1 as SEHNR and CDR2 as FQNEAQ (reference sequence). The CDR3 has 16 residues. This chain's CDR3 is CASSPKPGQFYNEQFF. CDR3 nucleotide sequence: TGTGCCAGCAGTCCCAAGCCGGGACAGTTTTACAATGAGCAGTTCTTC.

The CDR3 loop reads CASSLSEGVGEQYF. The CDR3 DNA reads TGTGCCAGCAGTTTATCGGAGGGAGTGGGGGAGCAGTACTTC. The chain is built from TRBV27 and TRBJ2-7, with TRBD2 as a possible D gene (6 bases). Trimming cost V 0 bases and J 7 bases, with 13 bases left between them. CDR3 length: 14 amino acids. The germline CDR1 and CDR2 sequences are MNHEY and SMNVEV (reference sequence).

The genes are TRBV5-1 and TRBJ2-3; 12 bases are shared with TRBD2. Unmatched junction bases numbered 4, after V lost 3 bases and J lost 2 bases. The CDR3 is 16 amino acids. Per germline, CDR1 SGHRS and CDR2 YFSETQ. The CDR3 is CASSYLAGGNTDTQYF. DNA of the CDR3: TGCGCCAGCAGCTACCTAGCGGGAGGGAACACAGATACGCAGTATTTT.